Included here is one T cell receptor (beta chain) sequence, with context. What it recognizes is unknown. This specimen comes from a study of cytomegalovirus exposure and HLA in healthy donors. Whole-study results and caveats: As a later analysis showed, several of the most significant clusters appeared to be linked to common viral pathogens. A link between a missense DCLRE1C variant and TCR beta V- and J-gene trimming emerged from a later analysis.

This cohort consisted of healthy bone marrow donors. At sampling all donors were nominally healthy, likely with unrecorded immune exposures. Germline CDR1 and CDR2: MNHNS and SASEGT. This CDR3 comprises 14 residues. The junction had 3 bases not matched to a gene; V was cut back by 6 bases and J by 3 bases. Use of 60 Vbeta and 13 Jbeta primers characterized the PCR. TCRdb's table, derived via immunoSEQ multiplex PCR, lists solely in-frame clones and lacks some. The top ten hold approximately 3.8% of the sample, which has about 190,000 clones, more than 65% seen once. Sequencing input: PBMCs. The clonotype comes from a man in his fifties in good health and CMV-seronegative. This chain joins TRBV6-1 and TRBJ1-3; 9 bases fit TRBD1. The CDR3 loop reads CASRQGADGNTIYF. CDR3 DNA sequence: TGTGCCAGCAGACAGGGGGCGGATGGAAACACCATATATTTT.